The clone carrying this TCR beta chain appeared many times. The source of the sample is a study of T cells after yellow fever vaccination. Template switching with 5'RACE generated the TCR cDNA and added a universal primer site and UMIs. TCRdb passed the 5' RACE reads through MiXCR, listing each CDR3 protein once. Of about 220,000 distinct CDR3 sequences listed, more than 3% are singletons. This CDR3 comprises 12 residues. Germline CDR1 and CDR2: SGHDT and YYEEEE. Trimming cost V 1 base and J 9 bases, with 7 bases left between them. The chain carries TRBV5-6 and TRBJ2-2; no clear D gene. This sequence originates from a man between 18 and 35 years old who received the YFV17D yellow fever vaccine. The material was CD4+ T cells sorted from PBMCs, obtained 10 days after the yellow fever booster vaccination. The CDR3 nucleotides are TGTGCCAGCAGCTTGTTTAACTGGGAGCTGTTTTTT. Amino acid sequence: CASSLFNWELFF.